Sequencing of this T cell receptor beta chain was carried out in a study of cytotoxic CD8 clonotypes in ibrutinib-treated CLL. Overall study findings and caveats: Clonality showed a rise at ibrutinib response that reversed toward baseline at progression.

TCR beta library input comprised about 1.9 micrograms of genomic DNA from cryopreserved PBMCs. V was trimmed by 2 bases and J by 1 base, leaving 8 bases between them. CDR3 length: 14 amino acids. Germline V lookup: CDR1 MNHEY, CDR2 SMNVEV (reference sequence). Produced via immunoSEQ multiplex PCR; TCRdb's table is partial and in-frame only. The repertoire consists of some 310,000 clones, with 80% occurring once and the leading ten covering 5.5% to 8%. This clone appeared a few times. Its specificity is unknown. The chain is built from TRBV27 and TRBJ2-5; D unresolved. This material consisted of PBMCs, taken before ibrutinib treatment. The source is a human donor with chronic lymphocytic leukemia. As DNA, the CDR3 is TGTGCCAGCAGTTTAGCCAGATTCCAAGAGACCCAGTACTTC. This translates into CASSLARFQETQYF.